The 28 T cell receptor beta chains presented below share a single source sample, sequenced in a study of cytomegalovirus exposure and HLA in healthy donors. A multiplex PCR was run with 60 Vbeta primers and 13 Jbeta primers. Clones were read by immunoSEQ multiplex PCR, and TCRdb kept only the in-frame ones, dropping some. The table has about 220,000 clones, 82% seen once. Sequenced material: PBMCs. The receptors here all came from a woman in her 40s in good health and CMV-seropositive.

The chain carries TRBV27 and TRBJ2-3; D is perhaps TRBD2 (6 bases). Trimming left V 4 bases short and J 2 bases short, with 10 bases between. The CDR3 is made up of 14 amino acids. Germline assignment: CDR1 MNHEY and CDR2 SMNVEV (reference sequence). The CDR3 DNA follows: TGTGCCAGCAGTTGGCGGGACGTCACAGATACGCAGTATTTT. Translation: CASSWRDVTDTQYF.

The V call is TRBV6-5, the J call TRBJ1-2; TRBD1 matches 10 bases. The CDR3 sequence is 15 residues long. Germline V CDR1 and CDR2: MNHEY, SVGAGI. V was clipped by 5 bases and J by 5 bases; unmatched bases: 8. Here the CDR3 DNA reads TGTGCCAGCAGTAGACGAGGACAGGGGGGATATGGCTACACCTTC. It specifies CASSRRGQGGYGYTF.

The chain is built from TRBV11-2 and TRBJ2-7; D not resolved. The CDR3 spans 13 residues. Germline lookup yields CDR1 SGHAT and CDR2 FQNNGV. The V gene lost 0 bases and the J gene lost 6 bases, with 9 bases spanning the gap. The CDR3 bases are TGTGCCAGCAGCTTAGATATAGTATCCGAGCAGTACTTC. This sequence encodes CASSLDIVSEQYF.

Only one count was recorded for this clone. The V call is TRBV25-1, the J call TRBJ1-6; the D gene is possibly TRBD1 (6 bases). Germline V gene lookup returns CDR1 MGHDK and CDR2 SYGVNS. The V and J ends lost 3 bases and 10 bases respectively, with 7 bases between them. This CDR3 is 12 amino acids long. The CDR3 protein is CASSDTGSPLHF. CDR3 nucleotides: TGTGCCAGCAGTGATACAGGGTCACCCCTCCACTTT.

This clone was seen a handful of times. The chain combines TRBV5-5 with TRBJ2-7, with TRBD2 matching over 7 bases. The CDR3 is made up of 18 amino acids. Germline V CDR1 and CDR2: SGHKS, YYEKEE (reference sequence). Unmatched junction bases numbered 16, after V lost 2 bases and J lost 2 bases. The CDR3 coding sequence is TGTGCCAGCAGCTTCCTTTCCGGGACTACCATACCGACCTACGAGCAGTACTTC. Translating gives CASSFLSGTTIPTYEQYF.

Concerning this clone: Other DNA variants within this sample encode the same CDR3. The gene calls are TRBV6-5 and TRBJ2-3; a weak D match, TRBD2 (5 bases). Trimming took 5 bases from V and 2 from J, leaving 11 bases between them. CDR3 length: 14 amino acids. Germline lookup yields CDR1 MNHEY and CDR2 SVGAGI. The CDR3 coding sequence is TGTGCCAGCAGTCTAGCAGAATCCACAGATACGCAGTATTTT. Translation gives CASSLAESTDTQYF.

The J gene is TRBJ1-4, the V gene TRBV7-9; D gene unclear. V dropped 5 bases and J dropped 5 bases, with 6 bases sitting between them. Germline-derived CDR1 and CDR2 are SEHNR and FQNEAQ (reference sequence). This CDR3 contains 12 residues. In DNA, the CDR3 is TGTGCCAGCAGCCGCGCGAATGAAAAACTGTTTTTT. Residues: CASSRANEKLFF.

V gene TRBV29-1 combines with J gene TRBJ2-5; perhaps TRBD1 as D (6 bases). The DNA end is more similar to TRBJ2-7, so the J call may be wrong. The length of the CDR3 is 13 residues. Germline CDR1 is SQVTM and CDR2 is ANQGSEA. Here the CDR3 DNA reads TGCAGCGTTGACAGGGGATTGGGTTACGAGCAGTACTTC. Protein product: CSVDRGLGYEQYF.

The rearrangement links TRBV30 to TRBJ2-1; TRBD2 agrees at 9 bases. CDR1 is GTSNPN and CDR2 is SVGIG in the germline V gene (reference sequence). Trimming at V came to 2 bases and at J to 12 bases, leaving 8 bases not matched to a gene. CDR3 length: 13 residues. The CDR3: CAWSLRGGAVQFF. The CDR3 DNA reads TGTGCCTGGAGTTTGCGCGGGGGGGCTGTGCAGTTCTTC.

V usage is TRBV27 and J usage is TRBJ1-6; perhaps TRBD1 as D (6 bases). Per germline, CDR1 MNHEY and CDR2 SMNVEV (reference sequence). With 4 bases removed from V and 9 bases from J, the gap between germline ends came to 19 bases. The CDR3 spans 16 residues. The CDR3 protein is CASSWSRTEPRSPLHF. The CDR3 coding sequence is TGTGCCAGCAGTTGGAGTAGGACAGAACCCCGTTCACCCCTCCACTTT.

The chain uses TRBV30 and TRBJ1-2; no firm D call. V gave up 0 bases and J gave up 1 base, with 6 bases separating them. CDR1 GTSNPN and CDR2 SVGIG come from the germline V gene (reference sequence). This CDR3 spans 13 amino acids. CDR3 sequence reads: CAWSVNSNYGYTF. The CDR3 DNA reads as TGTGCCTGGAGTGTGAACAGTAACTATGGCTACACCTTC. The whole variable domain, remainder taken from reference TRBV30 and TRBJ1-2, is SQTIHQWPATLVQPVGSPLSLECTVEGTSNPNLYWYRQAAGRGLQLLFYSVGIGQISSEVPQNLSASRPQDRQFILSSKKLLLSDSGFYLCAWSVNSNYGYTFGSGTRLTVV.

In its sample, this clone was seen once. This chain uses TRBV30 with TRBJ2-7; D is unresolved. V lost 1 base to trimming and J lost 3 bases, with 10 bases between them. The V gene's germline CDR1 is GTSNPN and CDR2 SVGIG (reference sequence). This CDR3 contains 13 residues. The DNA for the CDR3 is TGTGCCTGGAGTGGGGCCCGATACTACGAGCAGTACTTC. The encoded protein is CAWSGARYYEQYF.

V is TRBV6-5 and J is TRBJ2-6, with D hard to call. This CDR3 has 15 amino acids. V lost 6 bases and J 2 bases, leaving 11 bases between the germline ends. CDR1 and CDR2 (germline): MNHEY, SVGAGI. DNA for the CDR3: TGTGCCAGCAGGGAGATACAAGCTGGGGCCAACGTCCTGACTTTC. Translation gives CASREIQAGANVLTF.

The J gene is TRBJ2-2, the V gene TRBV7-6; possibly TRBD2 for D (6 bases). Germline CDR1 and CDR2: SGHVS and FNYEAQ. Trimming cost V 0 bases and J 1 base, with 9 bases left between them. The CDR3 has 16 residues. The DNA of the CDR3 is TGTGCCAGCAGCTTAGCCCCAGCGGGGAACACCGGGGAGCTGTTTTTT. Encoded protein: CASSLAPAGNTGELFF. Using reference TRBV7-6 and TRBJ2-2 for the parts outside the CDR3, the full variable domain is GAGVSQSPRYKVTKRGQDVALRCDPISGHVSLYWYRQALGQGPEFLTYFNYEAQQDKSGLPNDRFSAERPEGSISTLTIQRTEQRDSAMYRCASSLAPAGNTGELFFGEGSRLTVL.

V gene TRBV29-1 combines with J gene TRBJ2-4, with 11 bases that match TRBD2. With V trimmed by 6 bases and J by 8 bases, 9 bases remained unmatched. The germline CDR1 and CDR2 sequences are SQVTM and ANQGSEA. The CDR3 runs to 14 residues. CDR3 in amino acids: CSVATSGTPHIQYF. The CDR3 coding sequence is TGCAGCGTGGCGACTAGCGGGACGCCCCACATTCAGTACTTC.

The chain employs TRBV2 and TRBJ1-5, with TRBD1 identical over 7 bases. The CDR3 length is 15 residues. Germline values: CDR1 SNHLY, CDR2 FYNNEI. The J segment lost 4 bases and the V segment lost 0 bases, leaving 3 bases of the junction unmatched. CDR3 nucleotides: TGTGCCAGCAGTGAAGCTCGGGACAGAAATCAGCCCCAGCATTTT. It is translated as CASSEARDRNQPQHF.

This chain links TRBV25-1 with TRBJ2-7; D is undetermined. Per the germline V gene, CDR1 is MGHDK and CDR2 is SYGVNS. V shed 0 bases and J shed 3 bases, with 6 bases lying between them. The CDR3 consists of 13 residues. The CDR3: CASSEYGRYEQYF. As DNA, the CDR3 is TGTGCCAGCAGTGAATATGGGCGCTACGAGCAGTACTTC.

This chain links TRBV19 with TRBJ2-2; the D is unclear. Germline V CDR1 and CDR2: LNHDA, SQIVND (reference sequence). The CDR3 is 16 amino acids. The V end was cut by 1 base, the J end by 4 bases, with 13 bases between. The CDR3 DNA reads as TGTGCCAGTAGTATAGTGTCTGGGCCAGGCACCGGGGAGCTGTTTTTT. Encoded protein: CASSIVSGPGTGELFF.

DNA for the CDR3: TGCGCCAGCAGCCAAGATGGTACAGCGGGGGGTCCCAATGAGCAGTTCTTC. Translated: CASSQDGTAGGPNEQFF. The rearrangement uses TRBV4-3 and TRBJ2-1; TRBD2 matches at 9 bases. The CDR3 covers 17 residues. Germline lookup yields CDR1 LGHNA and CDR2 YSLEER. Unmatched junction bases numbered 9, after V lost 0 bases and J lost 6 bases.

This clone was seen a handful of times. CDR3 DNA: TGCGCCAGCAGCCAAGATCCCGGGGATGGCTACACCTTC. It specifies CASSQDPGDGYTF. This chain uses TRBV4-1 with TRBJ1-2; D unclear. With 0 bases removed from V and 6 bases from J, the gap between germline ends came to 8 bases. The CDR3 length is 13 residues. Germline V gene lookup returns CDR1 MGHRA and CDR2 YSYEKL.

This chain uses TRBV2 with TRBJ1-2, with TRBD1 matching 11 bases. The CDR3 extends over 15 amino acids. Germline lookup yields CDR1 SNHLY and CDR2 FYNNEI. The ends lost 9 bases at V and 4 bases at J; junction bases unmatched: 10. CDR3 residues: CASMVGQGVFYGYTF. CDR3 nucleotides: TGTGCCAGTATGGTGGGACAGGGGGTTTTCTATGGCTACACCTTC.

Concerning this clone: Other DNA sequences from this sample encode an identical CDR3 as well. The gene calls are TRBV7-2 and TRBJ2-7; D is undetermined. V lost 5 bases and J 1 base, leaving 15 bases between the germline ends. Germline values: CDR1 SGHTA, CDR2 FQGNSA. The CDR3 consists of 15 residues. In nucleotides, the CDR3 is TGTGCCAGCAGCCCTTCCGGGTCGAGGTCCTACGAGCAGTACTTC. Its protein product is CASSPSGSRSYEQYF.

V and J are TRBV28 and TRBJ1-1; D is undetermined. V lost 2 bases, J lost 11 bases, and 12 bases lay in between. CDR3 length: 12 amino acids. CDR1 is MDHEN, CDR2 SYDVKM, per germline. CDR3 loop: CASSLLGEVAFF. The CDR3 region has the DNA TGTGCCAGCAGTTTACTCGGGGAAGTGGCTTTCTTT.

This clone was observed a single time. J is TRBJ2-1 and V is TRBV5-1; D possibly corresponds to TRBD2 (5 bases). V was trimmed by 0 bases and J by 6 bases, leaving 16 bases between them. Looked up from germline, CDR1 is SGHRS and CDR2 is YFSETQ. CDR3 size: 16 residues. This chain's CDR3 is CASSLGNRPGGNEQFF. CDR3 DNA sequence: TGCGCCAGCAGCTTGGGGAACCGGCCTGGAGGCAATGAGCAGTTCTTC.

The V and J genes are TRBV19 and TRBJ2-5; 13 bases are shared with TRBD2. Germline lookup yields CDR1 LNHDA and CDR2 SQIVND (reference sequence). The junction had 13 bases not matched to a gene; V was cut back by 5 bases and J by 7 bases. CDR3 size: 17 residues. The CDR3 region has the DNA TGTGCCAGTAGTGTCGATGGACTAGCGGGAGCCCCAAGGACCCAGTACTTC. This codes for CASSVDGLAGAPRTQYF.

This chain links TRBV2 with TRBJ2-7; tentative D call: TRBD2 (6 bases). Per germline, CDR1 SNHLY and CDR2 FYNNEI. The CDR3 has 15 amino acids. The germline V and J ends were trimmed by 3 bases and 3 bases, with 15 bases remaining between them. The CDR3 protein is CASSDSTRPRYEQYF. The CDR3 DNA reads as TGTGCCAGCAGTGACTCGACTAGGCCTCGCTACGAGCAGTACTTC.

The rearrangement joins TRBV4-1 to TRBJ2-2; possible D gene TRBD2, 6 bases. Germline assignment: CDR1 MGHRA and CDR2 YSYEKL. The length of the CDR3 is 15 residues. Between the trimmed V and J ends, which lost 0 bases and 6 bases, there was a span of 11 bases. The CDR3 reads CASSQESGEAGELFF. CDR3 DNA: TGCGCCAGCAGCCAAGAATCGGGGGAGGCCGGGGAGCTGTTTTTT.

The chain is built from TRBV7-2 and TRBJ2-7; TRBD2 might be the D (6 bases). This CDR3 is built from 15 residues. Germline V gives CDR1 SGHTA, CDR2 FQGNSA. Trimming pared 5 bases from V and 7 bases from J, leaving 21 bases between. The DNA of the CDR3 is TGTGCCAGCAGCCTAACCTCAGCGGCCGGGGGAGAGCAGTACTTC. It yields the protein CASSLTSAAGGEQYF. Full variable domain (remainder filled in from reference TRBV7-2 and TRBJ2-7): GAGVSQSPSNKVTEKGKDVELRCDPISGHTALYWYRQSLGQGLEFLIYFQGNSAPDKSGLPSDRFSAERTGGSVSTLTIQRTQQEDSAVYLCASSLTSAAGGEQYFGPGTRLTVT.